Listed below are T cell receptor beta chains from one sample, sequenced in a study of T cells in Graves' hyperthyroidism and ophthalmopathy. MiXCR was run by TCRdb on the multiplex PCR reads, yielding one entry per CDR3 protein. The table records over 500,000 distinct CDR3 sequences, around 15% of them present only once. Sequencing was performed on blood. These TCRs come from a woman aged 25 to 45 with Graves' ophthalmopathy. Both conserved end residues are part of each CDR3. The D gene is left open where the match is weak. Expanded clones are given a class, and other clones once, few, many or no size at all.

len | d_gene | j_gene | v_gene | abundance | CDR3nt | CDR3aa
16 | TRBD1 | TRBJ1-2 | TRBV6-5 | . | TGTGCCAGCAGTTCCCCCGCCTCAGGACAGGGGGCTGGCTACACCTTC | CASSSPASGQGAGYTF
16 | TRBD1 | TRBJ1-1 | TRBV19 | few | TGTGCCAGTAGTATGCCCTGGCAGGGGGCGTACACTGAAGCTTTCTTT | CASSMPWQGAYTEAFF
15 | TRBD1 | TRBJ1-5 | TRBV5-1 | many | TGCGCCAGCAGTCCTACAGGGGGCGCGGGGCAGCCCCAGCATTTT | CASSPTGGAGQPQHF
15 | . | TRBJ2-3 | TRBV11-2 | many | TGTGCCAGCAGCCTCATTAGCGGCAGCACAGATACGCAGTATTTT | CASSLISGSTDTQYF
14 | . | TRBJ2-7 | TRBV28 | . | TGTGCCAGCAGTTTAATCGACAGCTCCTACGAGCAGTACTTC | CASSLIDSSYEQYF
12 | . | TRBJ2-1 | TRBV6-1 | few | TGTGCCAGCAGTGACAGGGACAATGAGCAGTTCTTC | CASSDRDNEQFF
17 | . | TRBJ2-6 | TRBV10-3 | few | TGTGCCATCAGTGAGGGATTGGGGAAGTCTGGGGCCAACGTCCTGACTTTC | CAISEGLGKSGANVLTF
16 | TRBD2 | TRBJ2-5 | TRBV4-3 | . | TGCGCCAGCAGCCTCCGGACTAGCGGGGAAGAAGAGACCCAGTACTTC | CASSLRTSGEEETQYF
15 | . | TRBJ2-2 | TRBV20-1 | . | TGCAGTGCTACGCAGTTCAAGGGACTCACCGGGGAGCTGTTTTTT | CSATQFKGLTGELFF
15 | TRBD2 | TRBJ2-5 | TRBV2 | few | TGTGCCAGCAGTGTAATGGCGGGAGAGGGGGAGACCCAGTACTTC | CASSVMAGEGETQYF
12 | . | TRBJ2-1 | TRBV12-3/TRBV12-4 | few | TGTGCCAGCAGCCGCGCGGGATATGAGCAGTTCTTC | CASSRAGYEQFF
14 | . | TRBJ1-2 | TRBV4-1 | many | TGCGCCAGCAGCCAAGATAAACAGGGATTGAGCTACACCTTC | CASSQDKQGLSYTF
15 | TRBD2 | TRBJ2-3 | TRBV5-8 | few | TGTGCCAGCAGACCGGGACTATGGGAGACAGATACGCAGTATTTT | CASRPGLWETDTQYF
13 | TRBD1 | TRBJ2-1 | TRBV27 | . | TGTGCCAGCAAGGGGACAGGGTGGGGTGAGCAGTTCTTC | CASKGTGWGEQFF
16 | TRBD2 | TRBJ2-3 | TRBV10-1 | many | TGCGCCAGCAGTGAGGTTAGCGGGAGCGTGACAGATACGCAGTATTTT | CASSEVSGSVTDTQYF
16 | TRBD2 | TRBJ2-3 | TRBV19 | few | TGTGCCAGTAGTATGAGTAAGGGCGGGAGCGGCGATACGCAGTATTTT | CASSMSKGGSGDTQYF
15 | . | TRBJ1-5 | TRBV12-3/TRBV12-4 | many | TGTGCCAGCAGTTTTGACCTTTATAGCAATCAGCCCCAGCATTTT | CASSFDLYSNQPQHF